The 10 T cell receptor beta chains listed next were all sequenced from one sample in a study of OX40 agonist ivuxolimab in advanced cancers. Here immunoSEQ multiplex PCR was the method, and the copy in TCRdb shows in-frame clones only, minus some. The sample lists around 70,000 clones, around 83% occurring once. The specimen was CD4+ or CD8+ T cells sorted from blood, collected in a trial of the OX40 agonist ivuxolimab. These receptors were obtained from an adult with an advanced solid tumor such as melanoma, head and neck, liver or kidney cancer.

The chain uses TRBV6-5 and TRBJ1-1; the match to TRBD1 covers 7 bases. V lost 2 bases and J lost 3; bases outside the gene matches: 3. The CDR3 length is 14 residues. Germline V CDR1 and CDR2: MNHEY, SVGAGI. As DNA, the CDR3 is TGTGCCAGCAGTTACCGGGACAGACACACTGAAGCTTTCTTT. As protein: CASSYRDRHTEAFF.

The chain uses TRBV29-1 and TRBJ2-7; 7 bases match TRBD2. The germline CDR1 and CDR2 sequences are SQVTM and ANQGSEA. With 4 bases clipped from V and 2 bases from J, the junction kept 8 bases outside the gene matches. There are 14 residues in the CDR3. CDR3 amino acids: CSVAISGGTYEQYF. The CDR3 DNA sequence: TGCAGCGTTGCAATCTCGGGAGGTACCTACGAGCAGTACTTC.

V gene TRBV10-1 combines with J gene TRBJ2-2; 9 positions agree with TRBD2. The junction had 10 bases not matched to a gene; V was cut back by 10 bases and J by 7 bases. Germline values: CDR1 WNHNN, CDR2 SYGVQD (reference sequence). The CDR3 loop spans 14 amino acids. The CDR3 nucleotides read TGCGCCACTAGTAGCGGGAGTTCTGGCGGGGAGCTGTTTTTT. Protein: CATSSGSSGGELFF.

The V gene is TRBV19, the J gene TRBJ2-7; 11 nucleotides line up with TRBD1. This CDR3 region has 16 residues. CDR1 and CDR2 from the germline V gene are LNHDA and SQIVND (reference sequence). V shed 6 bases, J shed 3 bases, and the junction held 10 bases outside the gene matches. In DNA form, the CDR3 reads TGTGCCAGTAGCCGACTACCGGGACAGGGGGACTACGAGCAGTACTTC. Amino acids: CASSRLPGQGDYEQYF.

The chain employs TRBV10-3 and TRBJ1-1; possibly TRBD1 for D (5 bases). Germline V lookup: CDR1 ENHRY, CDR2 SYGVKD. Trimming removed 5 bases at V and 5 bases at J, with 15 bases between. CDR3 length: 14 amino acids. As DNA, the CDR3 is TGTGCCATCAGTCCACAGGACGAAACAACTGAAGCTTTCTTT. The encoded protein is CAISPQDETTEAFF.

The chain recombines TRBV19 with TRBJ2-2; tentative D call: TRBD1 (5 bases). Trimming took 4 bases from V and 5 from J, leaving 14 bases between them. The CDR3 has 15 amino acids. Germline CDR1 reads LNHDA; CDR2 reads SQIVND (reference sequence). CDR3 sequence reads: CASSSPGRRTGELFF. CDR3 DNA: TGTGCCAGTAGTAGTCCAGGGCGCCGAACCGGGGAGCTGTTTTTT.

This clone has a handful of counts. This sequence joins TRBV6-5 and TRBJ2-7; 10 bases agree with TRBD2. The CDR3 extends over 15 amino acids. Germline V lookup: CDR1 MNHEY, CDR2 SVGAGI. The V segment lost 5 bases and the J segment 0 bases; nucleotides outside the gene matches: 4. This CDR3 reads CASSTRTSGSYEQYF. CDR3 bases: TGTGCCAGCAGTACTCGGACTAGCGGCTCCTACGAGCAGTACTTC.

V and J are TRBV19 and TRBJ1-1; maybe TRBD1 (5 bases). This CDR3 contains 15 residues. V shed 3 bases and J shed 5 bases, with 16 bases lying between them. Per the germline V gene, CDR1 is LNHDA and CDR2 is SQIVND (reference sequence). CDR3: CASSMASGPGTEAFF. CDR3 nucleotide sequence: TGTGCCAGTAGTATGGCCTCAGGGCCAGGGACTGAAGCTTTCTTT.

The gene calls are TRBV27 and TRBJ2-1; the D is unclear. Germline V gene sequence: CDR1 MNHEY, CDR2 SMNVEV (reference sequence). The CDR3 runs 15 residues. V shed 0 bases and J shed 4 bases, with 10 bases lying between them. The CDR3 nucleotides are TGTGCCAGCAGTTTATCCAAGGGAATATACAATGAGCAGTTCTTC. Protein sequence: CASSLSKGIYNEQFF.

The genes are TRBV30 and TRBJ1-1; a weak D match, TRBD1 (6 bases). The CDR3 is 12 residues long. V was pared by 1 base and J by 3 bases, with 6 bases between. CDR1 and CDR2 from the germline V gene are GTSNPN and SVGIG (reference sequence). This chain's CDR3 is CAWSDRDTEAFF. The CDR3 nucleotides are TGTGCCTGGAGTGACAGGGACACTGAAGCTTTCTTT. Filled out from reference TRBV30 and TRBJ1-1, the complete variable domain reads SQTIHQWPATLVQPVGSPLSLECTVEGTSNPNLYWYRQAAGRGLQLLFYSVGIGQISSEVPQNLSASRPQDRQFILSSKKLLLSDSGFYLCAWSDRDTEAFFGQGTRLTVV.